The clone carrying this T cell receptor beta chain showed up just a few times. This entry belongs to a study of cytomegalovirus exposure and HLA in healthy donors. Between the trimmed V and J ends, which lost 7 bases and 0 bases, there was a span of 11 bases. The CDR3 covers 14 residues. Germline V gives CDR1 SGHTA, CDR2 FQGTGA. Amplification used 60 Vbeta primers and 13 Jbeta primers. Profiled with immunoSEQ multiplex PCR; TCRdb holds only in-frame clones, not every one. The table includes about 130,000 clones, around 85% detected once. V usage is TRBV7-3 and J usage is TRBJ2-3, with a tentative D call TRBD1 (6 bases). The sample taken for sequencing was PBMCs. This receptor was taken from a woman aged 30 to 39 in good health and CMV-seropositive. The DNA of the CDR3 is TGTGCCAGCAAAACAGGGTCTAGCACAGATACGCAGTATTTT. This encodes CASKTGSSTDTQYF. The entire variable domain, with the rest obtained from reference TRBV7-3 and TRBJ2-3, is as follows: GAGVSQTPSNKVTEKGKYVELRCDPISGHTALYWYRQSLGQGPEFLIYFQGTGAADDSGLPNDRFFAVRPEGSVSTLKIQRTERGDSAVYLCASKTGSSTDTQYFGPGTRLTVL.